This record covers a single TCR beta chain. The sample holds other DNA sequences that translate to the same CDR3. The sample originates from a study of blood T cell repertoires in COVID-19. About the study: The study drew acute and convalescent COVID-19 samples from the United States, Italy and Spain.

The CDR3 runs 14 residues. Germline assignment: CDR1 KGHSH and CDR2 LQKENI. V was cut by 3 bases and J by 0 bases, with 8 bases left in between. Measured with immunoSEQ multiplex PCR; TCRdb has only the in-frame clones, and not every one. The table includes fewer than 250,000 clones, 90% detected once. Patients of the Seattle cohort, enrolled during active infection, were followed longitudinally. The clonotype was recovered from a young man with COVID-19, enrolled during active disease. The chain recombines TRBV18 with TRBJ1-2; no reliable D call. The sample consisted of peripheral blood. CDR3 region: CASSPPSANYGYTF. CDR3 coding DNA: TGTGCCAGCTCACCGCCCAGCGCTAACTATGGCTACACCTTC.